These T cell receptor beta chains were read from a single sample in a study of CD8+ T cells in alopecia areata. Sequencing used immunoSEQ multiplex PCR; TCRdb keeps in-frame clones, though not all of them. The data hold about 190,000 clones, with 60% to 70% observed a single time. Specimen: CD4+ T cells sorted from blood, collected at week 4, from a patient treated with tofacitinib. The origin of the receptors is a human donor with alopecia areata. Each CDR3 is given with its conserved first and last residue. The D gene is left open where the match is weak. The listing skips clone size in some rows; elsewhere it reads once, few, many or a size class.

TRBV29-1	-	TRBJ1-2	-	CSVEVRAGYTF	TGCAGCGTTGAAGTGAGGGCTGGCTACACCTTC
TRBV29-1	-	TRBJ2-7	TRBD1	CSVSGTGANEQYF	TGCAGCGTATCCGGGACAGGGGCCAACGAGCAGTACTTC
TRBV29-1	-	TRBJ2-4	-	CSVEAFGKNIQYF	TGCAGCGTTGAGGCCTTTGGTAAAAACATTCAGTACTTC
TRBV29-1	few	TRBJ1-3	TRBD1	CSVANRGPGNTIYF	TGCAGCGTTGCAAACAGGGGGCCTGGAAACACCATATATTTT
TRBV29-1	few	TRBJ2-7	-	CSVGRDFADEQYF	TGCAGCGTTGGAAGGGATTTCGCTGACGAGCAGTACTTC
TRBV7-3	-	TRBJ2-7	TRBD1	CASSLRAGGIYEQYF	TGTGCCAGCAGCTTAAGGGCAGGGGGCATCTACGAGCAGTACTTC
TRBV9	-	TRBJ2-1	-	CASSVAGLYNEQFF	TGTGCCAGCAGCGTAGCGGGACTGTACAATGAGCAGTTCTTC
TRBV5-1	few	TRBJ2-1	-	CASSLDPWRNEQFF	TGCGCCAGCAGCTTGGATCCGTGGAGGAATGAGCAGTTCTTC
TRBV29-1	few	TRBJ1-2	-	CSVPFRRGYGYTF	TGCAGCGTCCCGTTTAGGCGGGGGTATGGCTACACCTTC
TRBV7-2	-	TRBJ1-1	-	CASSRDTAGGEAFF	TGTGCCAGCAGCCGCGACACCGCGGGGGGTGAAGCTTTCTTT
TRBV5-1	-	TRBJ2-1	TRBD2	CASSLLTSANNEQFF	TGCGCCAGCAGCTTGTTAACTAGCGCTAACAATGAGCAGTTCTTC
TRBV27	-	TRBJ2-7	TRBD1	CASKRQGFYEQYF	TGTGCCAGCAAGCGACAGGGCTTTTACGAGCAGTACTTC
TRBV2	-	TRBJ2-5	-	CASSVLRGPQETQYF	TGTGCCAGCAGTGTACTCCGGGGCCCCCAAGAGACCCAGTACTTC
TRBV5-4	-	TRBJ2-3	-	CASTLGGTDTQYF	TGTGCCAGCACGCTAGGAGGGACAGATACGCAGTATTTT
TRBV2	-	TRBJ1-1	TRBD1	CASSRQGAGTEAFF	TGTGCCAGCAGTCGACAGGGCGCCGGTACTGAAGCTTTCTTT
TRBV2	-	TRBJ2-5	-	CASSLNRKQGETQYF	TGTGCCAGCAGTTTAAACCGGAAGCAGGGAGAGACCCAGTACTTC
TRBV15	-	TRBJ2-2	-	CATSNLVVTAGELFF	TGTGCCACCAGCAACCTGGTAGTCACGGCCGGGGAGCTGTTTTTT
TRBV2	-	TRBJ2-3	TRBD1	CASSPPGQSTDTQYF	TGTGCCAGCAGCCCTCCGGGACAGAGCACAGATACGCAGTATTTT
TRBV2	few	TRBJ2-7	-	CASSSRDNRLYEQYF	TGTGCCTCCAGCAGCAGGGACAACCGACTCTACGAGCAGTACTTC
TRBV15	-	TRBJ2-5	-	CATSRDQVGGTQYF	TGTGCCACCAGCAGAGATCAAGTAGGGGGGACCCAGTACTTC
TRBV6-5	-	TRBJ1-3	-	CASSLLVSGNTIYF	TGTGCCAGCAGTTTACTTGTCTCTGGAAACACCATATATTTT
TRBV29-1	-	TRBJ1-2	-	CSVEGSRDGYTF	TGCAGCGTTGAAGGGTCCCGGGATGGCTACACCTTC
TRBV30	few	TRBJ1-3	-	CAWNRAPSGNTIYF	TGTGCCTGGAACAGGGCTCCCTCTGGAAACACCATATATTTT
TRBV27	once	TRBJ2-1	-	CASAPRVWGSYNEQFF	TGTGCCAGCGCCCCCCGGGTCTGGGGCTCCTACAATGAGCAGTTCTTC
TRBV5-1	-	TRBJ2-3	-	CASRAPTQGDTQYF	TGCGCCAGCAGGGCTCCAACCCAGGGAGATACGCAGTATTTT
TRBV19	-	TRBJ1-2	-	CASSNSGFHGYTF	TGTGCCAGTAGCAATTCGGGGTTCCATGGCTACACCTTC
TRBV25-1	-	TRBJ2-7	-	CASSGKPGPWSSYEQYF	TGTGCCAGCAGTGGGAAACCGGGACCGTGGAGCTCCTACGAGCAGTACTTC
TRBV29-1	-	TRBJ2-7	-	CSVDSGNEQYF	TGCAGCGTTGACTCTGGGAACGAGCAGTACTTC
TRBV27	-	TRBJ2-1	TRBD1	CASQDWTGDEQFF	TGTGCCAGCCAAGACTGGACAGGGGATGAGCAGTTCTTC
TRBV7-9	-	TRBJ1-1	-	CASSRGQPNTEAFF	TGTGCCAGCAGCAGAGGACAGCCGAACACTGAAGCTTTCTTT
TRBV2	-	TRBJ2-4	-	CASSETVAKNIQYF	TGTGCCAGCAGTGAAACCGTAGCCAAAAACATTCAGTACTTC
TRBV29-1	-	TRBJ2-1	TRBD2	CSVAPSGFGNEQFF	TGCAGCGTTGCTCCTAGCGGGTTCGGCAATGAGCAGTTCTTC
TRBV29-1	-	TRBJ2-1	TRBD1	CSVERDSQQFF	TGCAGCGTTGAAAGGGACAGTCAGCAGTTCTTC
TRBV5-1	once	TRBJ2-3	-	CASSLGSAATDTQYF	TGCGCCAGCAGCTTGGGGTCTGCTGCGACAGATACGCAGTATTTT
TRBV30	-	TRBJ1-1	TRBD1	CAWRAGGEDTEAFF	TGTGCCTGGAGAGCAGGGGGCGAAGACACTGAAGCTTTCTTT
TRBV11-2	few	TRBJ2-1	TRBD2	CASSLEIAGGANEQFF	TGTGCCAGCAGCTTAGAGATAGCGGGAGGTGCTAATGAGCAGTTCTTC
TRBV7-2	-	TRBJ2-5	-	CASSSWTGTQETQYF	TGTGCCAGCAGCTCTTGGACTGGAACCCAAGAGACCCAGTACTTC
TRBV4-3	few	TRBJ2-1	-	CASSQARGTEQFF	TGCGCCAGCAGCCAAGCTAGGGGGACTGAGCAGTTCTTC
TRBV15	-	TRBJ2-2	-	CATSRAAANTGELFF	TGTGCCACCAGCAGAGCCGCAGCGAACACCGGGGAGCTGTTTTTT
TRBV25-1	once	TRBJ2-1	TRBD1	CASSESGTGYNEQFF	TGTGCCAGCAGTGAATCCGGGACAGGGTACAATGAGCAGTTCTTC
TRBV30	-	TRBJ1-5	TRBD1	CAWGTGSNQPQHF	TGTGCCTGGGGGACAGGGAGCAATCAGCCCCAGCATTTT
TRBV11-2	once	TRBJ2-7	-	CASSLASEQYF	TGTGCCAGCAGCTTAGCCAGCGAGCAGTACTTC
TRBV6-5	-	TRBJ1-1	TRBD1	CASSYLGQGNTEAFF	TGTGCCAGCAGTTACTTAGGACAGGGGAACACTGAAGCTTTCTTT
TRBV7-2	-	TRBJ1-5	-	CASSRYSNQPQHF	TGTGCCAGCAGCCGATATAGCAATCAGCCCCAGCATTTT
TRBV4-2	-	TRBJ2-7	-	CASSHPAEGRTYEQYF	TGTGCCAGCAGCCACCCCGCGGAGGGCAGGACCTACGAGCAGTACTTC
TRBV27	few	TRBJ1-4	-	CASSLFAQTSNEKLFF	TGTGCCAGCAGTTTATTCGCACAGACTAGTAATGAAAAACTGTTTTTT
TRBV29-1	few	TRBJ2-3	-	CSVERRGPDTQYF	TGCAGCGTGGAGAGGAGGGGCCCAGATACGCAGTATTTT
TRBV6-5	-	TRBJ1-4	-	CASSGDRNEKLFF	TGTGCCAGCAGTGGGGACCGGAATGAAAAACTGTTTTTT
TRBV30	once	TRBJ1-5	-	CAWTQGSNQPQHF	TGTGCCTGGACGCAGGGCAGCAATCAGCCCCAGCATTTT
TRBV29-1	few	TRBJ2-3	-	CSVAVGDTQYF	TGCAGCGTCGCCGTTGGAGATACGCAGTATTTT
TRBV29-1	few	TRBJ1-1	TRBD1	CSVEGQPFTEAFF	TGCAGCGTTGAGGGACAGCCCTTCACTGAAGCTTTCTTT
TRBV5-6	-	TRBJ2-3	-	CASSSLPGAQYF	TGTGCCAGCAGCTCCCTTCCGGGGGCGCAGTATTTT
TRBV25-1	-	TRBJ1-2	TRBD1	CASRRQGGYGYTF	TGTGCCAGCAGGAGACAGGGAGGATATGGCTACACCTTC
TRBV5-1	-	TRBJ2-1	-	CASSPQGGIYNEQFF	TGCGCCAGCAGCCCCCAGGGGGGAATTTACAATGAGCAGTTCTTC
TRBV5-1	-	TRBJ2-2	-	CASSPGTLLSGELFF	TGCGCCAGCAGCCCGGGGACCCTTCTATCCGGGGAGCTGTTTTTT